These T cell receptor beta chains were read from a single sample in a study of beta chain features in type 1 diabetes. Method: immunoSEQ multiplex PCR; TCRdb's copy keeps in-frame clones and lacks some. The sample holds 300,000 to 450,000 clones; 8.5% to 10% are singletons and the top ten take about 0.6%. The sequencing input was central memory CD4+ T cells from blood. The receptors shown here come from a man aged 30-40 years with type 1 diabetes. Both conserved end residues are part of each CDR3. Fields, in order: D gene, clone size, J gene, V gene, CDR3 DNA, CDR3 protein. A D gene is named only where the DNA matches it firmly. Clone sizes are given selectively: once, few, many, or a class where the clone is expanded.

>.|.|TRBJ1-2|TRBV7-9
TGTGCCAGCAGCTTAACTGGCGCCGGCTACACCTTC
CASSLTGAGYTF
>TRBD1|many|TRBJ2-7|TRBV7-2
TGTGCCAGCAGCTCCCGACAGGGCTCCTACGAGCAGTACTTC
CASSSRQGSYEQYF
>TRBD1|few|TRBJ1-4|TRBV5-4
TGTGCCAGCAGCTTTGAGTTGGGGACAGTAGGAGAAAAACTGTTTTTT
CASSFELGTVGEKLFF
>TRBD1|few|TRBJ1-5|TRBV18
TGTGCCAGCTCACGGGGACAGGATCAGCCCCAGCATTTT
CASSRGQDQPQHF
>TRBD2|many|TRBJ2-7|TRBV2
TGTGCCAGCACCGGGTTAGCGGGGAACGAGCAGTACTTC
CASTGLAGNEQYF
>.|.|TRBJ2-7|TRBV2
TGTGCCAGCAGTGAACAAGGGGAGAACGAGCAGTACTTC
CASSEQGENEQYF
>TRBD1|.|TRBJ2-1|TRBV7-2
TGTGCCAGCAGCGTCGACAGGGGGCCCCACAATGAGCAGTTCTTC
CASSVDRGPHNEQFF
>.|few|TRBJ2-5|TRBV7-2
TGTGCCAGCAGCTTCCGCCGGGACCTAAAAGAGACCCAGTACTTC
CASSFRRDLKETQYF
>.|.|TRBJ1-1|TRBV28
TGTGCCAGCAGTGGGGGGGGCTGGGCTGAAGCTTTCTTT
CASSGGGWAEAFF
>.|few|TRBJ2-7|TRBV7-2
TGTGCCAGCAGCTTACAGGGCTACGAGCAGTACTTC
CASSLQGYEQYF
>.|.|TRBJ2-5|TRBV5-4
TGTGCCAGCAGCTTGGTGGGCCCCCAAGAGACCCAGTACTTC
CASSLVGPQETQYF
>.|.|TRBJ2-1|TRBV6-6
TGTGCCAGCAGTCTTAACCGACAGGTATCAGGCAATGAGCAGTTCTTC
CASSLNRQVSGNEQFF
>.|.|TRBJ1-3|TRBV28
TGTGCCAGCGGTCTGGCCACCATATATTTT
CASGLATIYF
>.|.|TRBJ1-2|TRBV30
TGTGCCTGGAGTATAGACAGTCGGTTTGGCTACACCTTC
CAWSIDSRFGYTF
>TRBD1|few|TRBJ2-3|TRBV28
TGTGCCAGCAGCTCAGGGGGCCCCACAGATACGCAGTATTTT
CASSSGGPTDTQYF
>TRBD2|.|TRBJ2-1|TRBV23-1
TGCGCCAGCATCGGGGGGAGCTCCTACAATGAGCAGTTCTTC
CASIGGSSYNEQFF
>.|few|TRBJ1-5|TRBV4-2
TGTGCCAGCAGCCAAGATCTTGGCAGGGGAGATCAGCCCCAGCATTTT
CASSQDLGRGDQPQHF
>TRBD2|.|TRBJ2-2|TRBV9
TGTGCCAGCAGCGTAGCAAGCGGCGGGAGGTTCGCCGGGGAGCTGTTTTTT
CASSVASGGRFAGELFF
>.|many|TRBJ2-1|TRBV18
TGTGCCAGCTCACCACTAGGGGATGAGCAGTTCTTC
CASSPLGDEQFF
>TRBD1|few|TRBJ1-2|TRBV28
TGTGCCAGCAGTTCTTACATGGACAGGAAGGGGGACACCTTC
CASSSYMDRKGDTF
>.|.|TRBJ1-5|TRBV6-6
TGTGCCAGCAGTTACGCGGGCGGTCAGCCCCAGCATTTT
CASSYAGGQPQHF
>TRBD2|few|TRBJ2-7|TRBV9
TGTGCCAGCAGCGTAGCCGGGACTAGCTCCTACGAGCAGTACTTC
CASSVAGTSSYEQYF
>TRBD2|few|TRBJ2-2|TRBV5-1
TGCGCCAGCAGCTGGACTAGCGGGACCACCGGGGAGCTGTTTTTT
CASSWTSGTTGELFF
>TRBD2|.|TRBJ2-5|TRBV30
TGTGCCTGGAGTGTCTCAGCGGGAATCGGAGAGACCCAGTACTTC
CAWSVSAGIGETQYF
>.|few|TRBJ1-5|TRBV5-6
TGTGCCAGCAGCCGGCAGGGGTATAATCAGCCCCAGCATTTT
CASSRQGYNQPQHF
>.|few|TRBJ2-6|TRBV11-1
TGTGCCAGCAGCCTGCAGGCCTCTACCTCTGTATCCAACGTCCTGACTTTC
CASSLQASTSVSNVLTF